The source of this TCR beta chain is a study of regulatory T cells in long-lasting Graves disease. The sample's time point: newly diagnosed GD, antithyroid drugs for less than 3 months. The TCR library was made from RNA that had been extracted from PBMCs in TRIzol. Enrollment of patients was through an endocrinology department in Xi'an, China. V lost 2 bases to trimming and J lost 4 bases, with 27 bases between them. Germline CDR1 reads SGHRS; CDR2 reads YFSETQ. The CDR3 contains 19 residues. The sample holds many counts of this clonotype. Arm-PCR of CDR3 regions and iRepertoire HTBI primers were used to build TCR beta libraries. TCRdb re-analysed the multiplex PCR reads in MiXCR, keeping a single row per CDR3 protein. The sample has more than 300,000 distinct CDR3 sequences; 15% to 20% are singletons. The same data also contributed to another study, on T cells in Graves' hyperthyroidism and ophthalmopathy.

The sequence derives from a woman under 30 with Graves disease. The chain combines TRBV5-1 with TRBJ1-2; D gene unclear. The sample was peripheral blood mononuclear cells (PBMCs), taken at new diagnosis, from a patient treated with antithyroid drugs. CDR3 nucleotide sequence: TGCGCCAGCAGCTTCCCGGGCCAGCGTAGGCTGAAACGGGGCTATGGCTACACCTTC. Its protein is CASSFPGQRRLKRGYGYTF.